This T cell receptor (beta chain) is drawn from a study of technical replicates of blood from a handful of donors. Germline V lookup: CDR1 SGDLS, CDR2 YYNGEE. The ends lost 4 bases at V and 1 base at J; junction bases unmatched: 7. This CDR3 is 17 amino acids long. The protocol was immunoSEQ multiplex PCR, while the TCRdb copy is restricted to in-frame clones and leaves out a portion. Found here are tens of thousands of clones, 95% of them singletons; the top ten hold roughly 0.36%. The receptor was isolated from a human donor in good health. The specimen was T cells isolated from PBMCs. The chain is built from TRBV9 and TRBJ2-6; TRBD1 aligns across 8 bases. Here the CDR3 reads CASSPRQGPSGANVLTF. CDR3 sequence (DNA): TGTGCCAGCAGCCCTAGACAGGGGCCGTCTGGGGCCAACGTCCTGACTTTC.